The T cell receptor beta chain under discussion was sequenced for a study of OX40 agonist ivuxolimab in advanced cancers. On the study more broadly: Ivuxolimab, an agonist antibody against OX40 (CD134), was given to patients. Ivuxolimab doses were 0.01, 0.1, 0.3, 1.5, 3 or 10 mg/kg every 2 weeks. General study results and limits: In the 0.1 to 3.0 mg/kg range, CD4+ and CD8+ blood T cells had expanded clonally by week 6.

Samples of blood were obtained at baseline, on cycle 4 day 1, and on cycle 7 day 1. Sequencing used immunoSEQ multiplex PCR; TCRdb keeps in-frame clones, though not all of them. The sample has 46,000 or so clones, more than 70% seen once. Of note for this clone: Its target is not known.

Trimming cost V 10 bases and J 0 bases; bases outside gene matches: 8. Germline CDR1 ENHRY, CDR2 SYGVKD. The CDR3 is made up of 14 amino acids. V and J are TRBV10-3 and TRBJ1-1, with TRBD1 identical over 7 bases. This sequence was found in an adult with an advanced solid tumor such as melanoma, head and neck, liver or kidney cancer. The sequences come from CD4+ or CD8+ T cells sorted from blood, collected in a trial of the OX40 agonist ivuxolimab. The CDR3 DNA is TGTGCCACCATTAAACAGGGGTTGAACACTGAAGCTTTCTTT. Amino acid sequence: CATIKQGLNTEAFF.